This T cell receptor (beta chain) was recorded in a study of beta chain features in type 1 diabetes. This clone was counted a few times. No antigen is known for it. Since all of the isolated RNA was reverse transcribed, expressed TCRB transcripts were what got sequenced. Clones were read by immunoSEQ multiplex PCR, and TCRdb kept only the in-frame ones, dropping some. This table has over 200,000 clones, 11% appearing once. Study-wide results and limits: Shorter TCRB CDR3s, moderately but significantly so, marked every one of the four CD4+ subsets in Type 1 diabetes patients.

Germline CDR1 SGHAT, CDR2 FQNNGV. V gave up 6 bases and J gave up 2 bases, with 14 bases separating them. The CDR3 is 14 amino acids. The chain recombines TRBV11-2 with TRBJ2-7, with D perhaps matching TRBD1 (6 bases). This receptor was identified in a man aged 25 to 40 with type 1 diabetes. The sequencing sample was made of naive CD4+ T cells from blood. The chain's CDR3 is CASRPQGSAYEQYF. The CDR3 nucleotides are TGTGCCAGCAGACCGCAGGGGTCGGCCTACGAGCAGTACTTC.